This T cell receptor (beta chain) was recorded in a study of human T cells and chemical hapten exposure. Each CDR3 protein gets one entry after TCRdb re-called the RACE reads with MiXCR. The data contain around 42,000 distinct CDR3 sequences, 3% to 3.5% of them singletons. This CDR3 comprises 13 residues. Trimming stripped 6 bases from V and 5 bases from J, with 10 bases between. The germline V gene encodes CDR1 SGHTA and CDR2 FQGNSA. Time point reported: patch test 2, 6 weeks after DPC sensitization. Treatment given: therapeutic diphenylcyclopropenone sensitization with weekly scalp DPC. The receptor's source is a man in his forties or fifties with alopecia areata. Some clones in this sample may be carry-over from other donors' samples. The chain uses TRBV7-2 and TRBJ2-2; D remains ambiguous. The source material was whole blood, sampled in connection with sensitization to the hapten diphenylcyclopropenone (DPC). The CDR3 loop is CASRIALTGELFF. The CDR3 DNA follows: TGTGCCAGCAGGATAGCTCTGACCGGGGAGCTGTTTTTT.